A selection of T cell receptor beta chains follows, all from one sample in a study of glioma-infiltrating T cells. Each CDR3 protein is one row after TCRdb ran MiXCR on the multiplex PCR reads. The sample has approximately 89,000 distinct CDR3 sequences; under 30% are singletons. Sequenced sample: glioma tissue, nonneoplastic brain tissue, or PBMCs (not recorded which). The receptors derive from a human donor with low-grade glioma or glioblastoma, undergoing nonglioma brain surgery, or in good health (not recorded which). The CDR3 runs from the conserved cysteine through the conserved F or W. The order of the fields is CDR3 protein, V gene, J gene, clone size. Expanded clones get a size class; other rows say once, few or many, or leave the size out.

cdr3_aa: CSARERRTYNEQFF; v_call: TRBV20-1; j_call: TRBJ2-1; clone_size: many
cdr3_aa: CASSPGQVRPEAFF; v_call: TRBV7-9; j_call: TRBJ1-1; clone_size: many
cdr3_aa: CASSLARTGLNEKLFF; v_call: TRBV7-2; j_call: TRBJ1-4; clone_size: many
cdr3_aa: CASSLQRGGDQFF; v_call: TRBV7-8; j_call: TRBJ2-1; clone_size: many
cdr3_aa: CASERINGYTF; v_call: TRBV6-1; j_call: TRBJ1-2; clone_size: many
cdr3_aa: CASSDLGGTTEAFF; v_call: TRBV2; j_call: TRBJ1-1; clone_size: many
cdr3_aa: CASSAGLAEAKNIQYF; v_call: TRBV19; j_call: TRBJ2-4; clone_size: few
cdr3_aa: CASSSRDTLNTEAFF; v_call: TRBV12-3/TRBV12-4; j_call: TRBJ1-1; clone_size: many
cdr3_aa: CASSDSQGSSPLHF; v_call: TRBV2; j_call: TRBJ1-6; clone_size: many
cdr3_aa: CASSPGERNSPLHF; v_call: TRBV4-1; j_call: TRBJ1-6; clone_size: many
cdr3_aa: CASSLERGSTDTQYF; v_call: TRBV7-8; j_call: TRBJ2-3; clone_size: many
cdr3_aa: CASSLGSQYEQYF; v_call: TRBV7-9; j_call: TRBJ2-7; clone_size: many
cdr3_aa: CASTRRASGSTDTQYF; v_call: TRBV6-1; j_call: TRBJ2-3; clone_size: NA
cdr3_aa: CASSLGLAGVSTDTQYF; v_call: TRBV12-3/TRBV12-4; j_call: TRBJ2-3; clone_size: NA
cdr3_aa: CSASESGGDTEAFF; v_call: TRBV20-1; j_call: TRBJ1-1; clone_size: many
cdr3_aa: CASSLPSGVSYNEQFF; v_call: TRBV12-3/TRBV12-4; j_call: TRBJ2-1; clone_size: few
cdr3_aa: CASSLAAGGQETQYF; v_call: TRBV7-6; j_call: TRBJ2-5; clone_size: many
cdr3_aa: CATRGGGGNTEAFF; v_call: TRBV12-3/TRBV12-4; j_call: TRBJ1-1; clone_size: NA
cdr3_aa: CASSLLVVDGYTF; v_call: TRBV14; j_call: TRBJ1-2; clone_size: once